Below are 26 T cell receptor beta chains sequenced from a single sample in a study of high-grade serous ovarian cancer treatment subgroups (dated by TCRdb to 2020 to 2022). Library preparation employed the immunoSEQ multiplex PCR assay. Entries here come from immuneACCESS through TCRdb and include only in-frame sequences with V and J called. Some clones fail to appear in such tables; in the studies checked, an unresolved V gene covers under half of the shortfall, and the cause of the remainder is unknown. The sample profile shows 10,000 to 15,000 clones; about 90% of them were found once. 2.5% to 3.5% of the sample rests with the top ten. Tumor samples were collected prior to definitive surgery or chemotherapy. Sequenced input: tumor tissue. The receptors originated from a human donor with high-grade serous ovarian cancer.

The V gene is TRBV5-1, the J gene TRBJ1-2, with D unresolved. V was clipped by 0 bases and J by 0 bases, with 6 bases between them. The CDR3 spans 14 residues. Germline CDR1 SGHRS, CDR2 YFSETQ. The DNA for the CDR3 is TGCGCCAGCAGCTTGGGAGAGACTAACTATGGCTACACCTTC. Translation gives CASSLGETNYGYTF.

The CDR3 DNA follows: TGTGCCAGCCCAGGATCCGGGAACACTGAAGCTTTCTTT. Translation gives CASPGSGNTEAFF. The chain links TRBV5-4 to TRBJ1-1, with unresolved D. Trimming stripped 7 bases from V and 1 base from J, with 11 bases between. The CDR3 consists of 13 residues. Germline V gene sequence: CDR1 SGHNT, CDR2 YYREEE (reference sequence).

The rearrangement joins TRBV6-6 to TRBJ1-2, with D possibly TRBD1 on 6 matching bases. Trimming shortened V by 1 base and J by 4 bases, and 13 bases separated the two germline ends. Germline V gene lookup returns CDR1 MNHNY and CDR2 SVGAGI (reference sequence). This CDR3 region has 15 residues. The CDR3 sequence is CASSYFVGTSYGYTF. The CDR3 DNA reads TGTGCCAGCAGTTACTTCGTCGGGACATCCTATGGCTACACCTTC.

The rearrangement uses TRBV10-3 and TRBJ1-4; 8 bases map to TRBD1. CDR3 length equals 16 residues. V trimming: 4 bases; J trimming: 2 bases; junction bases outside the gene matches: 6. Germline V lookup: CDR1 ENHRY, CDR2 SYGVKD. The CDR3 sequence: CAISVTQGATNEKLFF. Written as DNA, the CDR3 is TGTGCCATCAGTGTTACTCAGGGGGCGACTAATGAAAAACTGTTTTTT.

The CDR3 region is CASSVAGGGATAGSYNEQFF. CDR3 bases: TGTGCCAGCAGCGTAGCGGGCGGGGGGGCAACCGCTGGCTCCTACAATGAGCAGTTCTTC. The chain links TRBV9 to TRBJ2-1; 9 bases are shared with TRBD2. J lost 0 bases, V lost 0 bases, and 13 bases had no gene match. The CDR3 sequence is 20 residues long. Germline lookup yields CDR1 SGDLS and CDR2 YYNGEE.

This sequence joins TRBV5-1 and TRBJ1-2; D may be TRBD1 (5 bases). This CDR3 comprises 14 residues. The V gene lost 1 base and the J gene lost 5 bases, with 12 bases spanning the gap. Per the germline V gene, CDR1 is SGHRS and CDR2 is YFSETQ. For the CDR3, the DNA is TGCGCCAGCAGCTTGTTCAGGGCACAGTATGGCTACACCTTC. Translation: CASSLFRAQYGYTF.

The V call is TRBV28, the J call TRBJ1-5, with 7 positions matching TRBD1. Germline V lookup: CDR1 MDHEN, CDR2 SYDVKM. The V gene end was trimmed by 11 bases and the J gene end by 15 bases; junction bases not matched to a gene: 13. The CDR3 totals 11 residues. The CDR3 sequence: CAAAGGRGRHF. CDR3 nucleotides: TGTGCCGCCGCAGGGGGGCGAGGGAGGCATTTT.

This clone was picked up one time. The CDR3 DNA reads as TGTGCCAGCAGCTTGAGGACAGCCGAGACCGGGGAGCTGTTTTTT. This translates into CASSLRTAETGELFF. The genes are TRBV7-9 and TRBJ2-2; the D gene is possibly TRBD1 (6 bases). This CDR3 is built from 15 residues. The V end lost 3 bases, the J end lost 5 bases, and 13 bases lay between the germline ends. The germline gives CDR1 SEHNR, CDR2 FQNEAQ (reference sequence).

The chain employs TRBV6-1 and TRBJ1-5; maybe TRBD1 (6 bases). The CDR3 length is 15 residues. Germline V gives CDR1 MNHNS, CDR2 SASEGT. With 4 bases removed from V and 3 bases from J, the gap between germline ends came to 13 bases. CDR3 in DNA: TGTGCCAGCAGTGTGGGGGGGGGCTCCAATCAGCCCCAGCATTTT. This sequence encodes CASSVGGGSNQPQHF.

The CDR3 here is CATEGGGYGYTF. CDR3 nucleotide sequence: TGTGCCACAGAAGGGGGCGGCTATGGCTACACCTTC. The chain has TRBV10-3 and TRBJ1-2; 7 positions agree with TRBD1. The CDR3 is made up of 12 amino acids. Germline CDR1 ENHRY, CDR2 SYGVKD. The V and J ends lost 10 bases and 4 bases, in that order; junction bases with no gene match: 6.

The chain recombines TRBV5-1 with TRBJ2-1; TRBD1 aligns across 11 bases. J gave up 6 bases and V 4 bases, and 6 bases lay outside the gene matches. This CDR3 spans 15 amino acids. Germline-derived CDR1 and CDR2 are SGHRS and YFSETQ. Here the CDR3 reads CASSTGTGGSNEQFF. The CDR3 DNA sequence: TGCGCCAGCAGCACAGGGACAGGGGGAAGCAATGAGCAGTTCTTC. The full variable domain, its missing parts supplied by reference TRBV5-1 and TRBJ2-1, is KAGVTQTPRYLIKTRGQQVTLSCSPISGHRSVSWYQQTPGQGLQFLFEYFSETQRNKGNFPGRFSGRQFSNSRSEMNVSTLELGDSALYLCASSTGTGGSNEQFFGPGTRLTVL.

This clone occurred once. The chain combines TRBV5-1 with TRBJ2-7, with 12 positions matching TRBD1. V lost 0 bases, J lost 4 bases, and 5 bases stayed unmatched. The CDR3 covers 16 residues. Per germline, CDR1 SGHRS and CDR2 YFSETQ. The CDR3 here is CASSLAGTGGLYEQYF. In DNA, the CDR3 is TGCGCCAGCAGCTTGGCCGGGACAGGGGGCTTGTACGAGCAGTACTTC.

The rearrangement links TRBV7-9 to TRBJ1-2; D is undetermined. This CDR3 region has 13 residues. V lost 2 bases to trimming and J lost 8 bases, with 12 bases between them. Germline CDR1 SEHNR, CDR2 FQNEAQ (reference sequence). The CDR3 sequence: CASSLLLQTGYTF. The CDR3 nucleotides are TGTGCCAGCAGCTTATTGTTACAGACGGGCTACACCTTC.

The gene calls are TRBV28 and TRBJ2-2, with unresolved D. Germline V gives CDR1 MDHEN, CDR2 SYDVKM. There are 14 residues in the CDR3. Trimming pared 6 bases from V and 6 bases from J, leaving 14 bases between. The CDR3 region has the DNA TGTGCCAGCAGCTCGATTTGGGTGGCCGGGGAGCTGTTTTTT. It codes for CASSSIWVAGELFF.

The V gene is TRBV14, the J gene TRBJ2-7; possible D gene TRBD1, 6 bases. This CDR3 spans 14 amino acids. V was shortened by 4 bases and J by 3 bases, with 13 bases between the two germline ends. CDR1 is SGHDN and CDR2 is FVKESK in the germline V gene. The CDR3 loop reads CASSPRDIYYEQYF. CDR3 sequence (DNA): TGTGCCAGCAGCCCCCGGGACATCTACTACGAGCAGTACTTC.

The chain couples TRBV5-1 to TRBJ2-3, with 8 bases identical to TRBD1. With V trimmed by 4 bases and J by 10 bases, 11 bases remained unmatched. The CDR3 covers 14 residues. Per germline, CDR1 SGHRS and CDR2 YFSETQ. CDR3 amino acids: CASSSPAGQGAQYF. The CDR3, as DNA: TGCGCCAGCAGCAGCCCGGCTGGACAGGGAGCGCAGTATTTT.

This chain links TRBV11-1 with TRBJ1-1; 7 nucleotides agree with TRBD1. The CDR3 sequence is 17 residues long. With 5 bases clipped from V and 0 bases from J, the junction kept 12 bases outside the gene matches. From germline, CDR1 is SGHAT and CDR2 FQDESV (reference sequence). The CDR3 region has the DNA TGTGCCAGCAGCCCAAGGGTACCCAGGGGGGTGAACACTGAAGCTTTCTTT. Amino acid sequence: CASSPRVPRGVNTEAFF.

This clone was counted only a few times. CDR3 protein: CASSQDNRDTEAFF. The CDR3 nucleotides are TGTGCCAGCAGCCAAGATAACAGGGACACTGAAGCTTTCTTT. V usage is TRBV14 and J usage is TRBJ1-1, with a possible D match to TRBD1 (6 bases). Germline V CDR1 and CDR2: SGHDN, FVKESK. The CDR3 has 14 amino acids. V was trimmed by 0 bases and J by 3 bases, leaving 8 bases between them.

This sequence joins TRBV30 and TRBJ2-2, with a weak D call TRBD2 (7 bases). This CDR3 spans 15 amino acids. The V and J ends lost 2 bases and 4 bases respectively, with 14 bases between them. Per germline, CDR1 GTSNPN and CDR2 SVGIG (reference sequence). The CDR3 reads CAWSRGGAATGELFF. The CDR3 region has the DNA TGTGCCTGGAGTAGGGGGGGCGCGGCCACCGGGGAGCTGTTTTTT.

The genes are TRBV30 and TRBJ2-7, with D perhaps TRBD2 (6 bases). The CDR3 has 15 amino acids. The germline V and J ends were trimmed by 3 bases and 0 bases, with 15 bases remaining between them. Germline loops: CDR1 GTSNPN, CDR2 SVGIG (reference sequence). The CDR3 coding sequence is TGTGCCTGGAGGGGAGGAGTAGCGAACTCCTACGAGCAGTACTTC. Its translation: CAWRGGVANSYEQYF.

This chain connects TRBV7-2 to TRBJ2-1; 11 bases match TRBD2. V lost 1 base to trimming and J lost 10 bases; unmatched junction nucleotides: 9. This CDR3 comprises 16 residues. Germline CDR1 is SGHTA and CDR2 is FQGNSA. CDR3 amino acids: CASSLGTSGGLGEQFF. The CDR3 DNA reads TGTGCCAGCAGCTTAGGTACTAGCGGGGGTCTAGGGGAGCAGTTCTTC.

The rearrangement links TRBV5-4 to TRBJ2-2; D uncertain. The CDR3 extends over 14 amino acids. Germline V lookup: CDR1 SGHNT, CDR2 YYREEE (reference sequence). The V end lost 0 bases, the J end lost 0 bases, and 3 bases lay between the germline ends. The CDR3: CASSLDTNTGELFF. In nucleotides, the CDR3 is TGTGCCAGCAGCTTGGACACGAACACCGGGGAGCTGTTTTTT.

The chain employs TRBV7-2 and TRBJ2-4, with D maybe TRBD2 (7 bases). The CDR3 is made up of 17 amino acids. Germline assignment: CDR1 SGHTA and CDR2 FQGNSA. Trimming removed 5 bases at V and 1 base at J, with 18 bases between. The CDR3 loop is CASSPRGGGLAKNIQYF. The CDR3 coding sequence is TGTGCCAGCAGCCCCCGGGGAGGGGGGCTGGCCAAAAACATTCAGTACTTC.

The CDR3 protein is CASSKQGAQGNIQYF. CDR3 coding DNA: TGTGCCAGCAGCAAACAGGGGGCGCAGGGAAACATTCAGTACTTC. The J gene is TRBJ2-4, the V gene TRBV11-2; 9 bases fit TRBD1. The CDR3 sequence is 15 residues long. Germline lookup yields CDR1 SGHAT and CDR2 FQNNGV. With 5 bases clipped from V and 6 bases from J, the junction kept 8 bases outside the gene matches.

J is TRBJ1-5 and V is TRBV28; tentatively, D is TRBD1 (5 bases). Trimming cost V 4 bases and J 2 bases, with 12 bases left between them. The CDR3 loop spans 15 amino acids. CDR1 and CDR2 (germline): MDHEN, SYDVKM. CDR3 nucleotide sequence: TGTGCCAGCAGTTCGCAGGGCGCGGGCAATCAGCCCCAGCATTTT. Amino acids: CASSSQGAGNQPQHF.

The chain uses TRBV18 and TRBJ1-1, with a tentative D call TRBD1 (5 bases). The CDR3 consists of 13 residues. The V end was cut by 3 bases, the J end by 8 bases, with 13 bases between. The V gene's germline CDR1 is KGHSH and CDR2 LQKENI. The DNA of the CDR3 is TGTGCCAGCTCACCTCAGGGAGAAGGGGAAGCTTTCTTT. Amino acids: CASSPQGEGEAFF.